These 17 T cell receptor beta chains were sequenced from one sample in a study of T cell responses to AZD1222 COVID-19 vaccine (dated by TCRdb to the early 2020s). Library prep was done by the immunoSEQ multiplex PCR assay. What TCRdb holds here is the immuneACCESS table cut down to in-frame rearrangements. Part of the clones is not present; checked against another copy, under half of the missing clones reflect an unresolved V gene, and the others are unexplained. The sample data list 140,000 to 150,000 clones, and 70% to 90% of these were observed just once. Around 8.6% of the sample lies in the top ten. The time point label, read with the paper, signifies: baseline before first vaccination. This specimen consisted of peripheral blood, obtained on day 0 of AZD1222 vaccination. The source of these receptors is an adult in good health.

In DNA form, the CDR3 reads TGTGCCAGCAGCTCACCCGGACAGGGGACCGGGGAGCTGTTTTTT. This translates into CASSSPGQGTGELFF. The V and J genes are TRBV7-9 and TRBJ2-2, with 9 bases matching TRBD1. The germline CDR1 and CDR2 sequences are SEHNR and FQNEAQ (reference sequence). V was clipped by 4 bases and J by 5 bases; unmatched bases: 5. This CDR3 spans 15 amino acids. The variable domain in full, with the rest retrieved from reference TRBV7-9 and TRBJ2-2, is DTGVSQNPRHKITKRGQNVTFRCDPISEHNRLYWYRQTLGQGPEFLTYFQNEAQLEKSRLLSDRFSAERPKGSFSTLEIQRTEQGDSAMYLCASSSPGQGTGELFFGEGSRLTVL.

This clone has only one observation. This chain joins TRBV6-5 and TRBJ1-2, with 11 bases aligning to TRBD1. The CDR3 is made up of 14 amino acids. Trimming took 2 bases from V and 7 from J; bases not matched to a gene: 3. The germline gives CDR1 MNHEY, CDR2 SVGAGI. Here the CDR3 reads CASSYTGQGAGYTF. CDR3 nucleotides: TGTGCCAGCAGTTACACTGGACAGGGGGCTGGCTACACCTTC.

This chain links TRBV19 with TRBJ1-2, with 7 bases aligning to TRBD1. CDR3 size: 15 residues. Trimming cost V 4 bases and J 4 bases; bases outside gene matches: 9. Germline V gene lookup returns CDR1 LNHDA and CDR2 SQIVND (reference sequence). As DNA, the CDR3 is TGTGCCAGTAGTACCTCCCGGACAGGCTCCTATGGCTACACCTTC. Protein: CASSTSRTGSYGYTF. Together with reference TRBV19 and TRBJ1-2, the CDR3 gives the full variable domain: DGGITQSPKYLFRKEGQNVTLSCEQNLNHDAMYWYRQDPGQGLRLIYYSQIVNDFQKGDIAEGYSVSREKKESFPLTVTSAQKNPTAFYLCASSTSRTGSYGYTFGSGTRLTVV.

The rearrangement links TRBV18 to TRBJ1-6; maybe TRBD1 (5 bases). Germline assignment: CDR1 KGHSH and CDR2 LQKENI. The length of the CDR3 is 13 residues. Trimming left V 2 bases short and J 7 bases short, with 6 bases between. CDR3 in amino acids: CASSPGANSPLHF. For the CDR3, the DNA is TGTGCCAGCTCACCAGGGGCCAATTCACCCCTCCACTTT.

With regard to this clone: The germline gene is not matched at one end of the junction; a read error may be the cause. The rearrangement joins TRBV5-6 to TRBJ1-1; TRBD1 aligns across 12 bases. CDR1 is SGHDT and CDR2 is YYEEEE in the germline V gene. This CDR3 is 15 amino acids long. CDR3 in amino acids: CASRLGQGAWTEAFF. The CDR3 nucleotides read TGTGCCAGCAGGTTGGGACAGGGGGCATGGACTGAAGCTTTCTTT.

V gene TRBV18 combines with J gene TRBJ1-4; D might be TRBD1 (6 bases). V lost 3 bases and J lost 0, with 14 bases in between. Looked up from germline, CDR1 is KGHSH and CDR2 is LQKENI. The CDR3 has 17 amino acids. The CDR3 sequence is CASSPRQAPSTNEKLFF. CDR3 DNA: TGTGCCAGCTCACCTCGACAGGCTCCCTCAACTAATGAAAAACTGTTTTTT.

The chain joins TRBV6-2 or TRBV6-3 to TRBJ2-7; D is unresolved. V dropped 4 bases and J dropped 5 bases, with 6 bases sitting between them. CDR3 length: 11 amino acids. The germline CDR1 and CDR2 sequences are MNHEY and SVGEGT. The CDR3 spells CASSLVHEQYF. For the CDR3, the DNA is TGTGCCAGCAGTTTGGTGCACGAGCAGTACTTC.

The chain joins TRBV19 to TRBJ2-1, with 10 bases fitting TRBD2. This CDR3 is built from 13 residues. Unmatched junction bases numbered 5, after V lost 10 bases and J lost 5 bases. From germline, CDR1 is LNHDA and CDR2 SQIVND (reference sequence). CDR3 nucleotides: TGTGCCACTCAAGCGGGGGGGCACAATGAGCAGTTCTTC. Residues: CATQAGGHNEQFF.

V usage is TRBV27 and J usage is TRBJ1-3; 7 positions agree with TRBD1. This CDR3 has 16 residues. Germline lookup yields CDR1 MNHEY and CDR2 SMNVEV (reference sequence). Unmatched junction bases numbered 9, after V lost 6 bases and J lost 1 base. The CDR3 here is CASSTRGTASGNTIYF. The DNA for the CDR3 is TGTGCCAGCAGCACCCGAGGGACAGCTTCTGGAAACACCATATATTTT.

V gene TRBV11-3 combines with J gene TRBJ2-2; tentatively, D is TRBD2 (6 bases). This CDR3 has 16 amino acids. The V gene's germline CDR1 is SGHNT and CDR2 YENEEA. The V end was cut by 3 bases, the J end by 6 bases, with 17 bases between. As DNA, the CDR3 is TGTGCCAGCAGCTTGCAGGTCATGGGAGGCTCCGGGGAGCTGTTTTTT. It translates to CASSLQVMGGSGELFF.

This chain uses TRBV6-5 with TRBJ1-2; 9 positions match TRBD1. V was clipped by 6 bases and J by 6 bases; unmatched bases: 5. The CDR3 is 13 amino acids. Germline loops: CDR1 MNHEY, CDR2 SVGAGI. The CDR3 bases are TGTGCCAGCAGCGGGACAGGGTGGAATGGCTACACCTTC. Its translation is CASSGTGWNGYTF.

This chain joins TRBV5-1 and TRBJ1-2; no firm D call. With 0 bases removed from V and 3 bases from J, the gap between germline ends came to 15 bases. CDR1 SGHRS and CDR2 YFSETQ come from the germline V gene. This CDR3 is built from 16 residues. The CDR3 coding sequence is TGCGCCAGCAGCTTGGCCTATTTGGGGAGTCACTATGGCTACACCTTC. It is translated as CASSLAYLGSHYGYTF.

Only a few counts were recorded for this clone. This chain links TRBV4-1 with TRBJ2-1; weak D call: TRBD2 (5 bases). The CDR3 is 16 amino acids. V shed 2 bases and J shed 8 bases, with 19 bases lying between them. Germline V gene data show CDR1 as MGHRA and CDR2 as YSYEKL. The CDR3 DNA reads TGCGCCAGCAGCCAATCCCGGGCGGAGGTACCGCATGAGCAGTTCTTC. This gives the protein CASSQSRAEVPHEQFF.

The genes are TRBV28 and TRBJ1-3; TRBD1 is a possible D gene (6 bases). This CDR3 is 14 amino acids long. The germline CDR1 and CDR2 sequences are MDHEN and SYDVKM. V was trimmed by 6 bases and J by 0 bases, leaving 9 bases between them. Here the CDR3 reads CASRGQISGNTIYF. For the CDR3, the DNA is TGTGCCAGCAGAGGACAGATCTCTGGAAACACCATATATTTT.

This chain connects TRBV6-1 to TRBJ2-3; 13 bases align to TRBD2. Germline V gives CDR1 MNHNS, CDR2 SASEGT. After removal of 3 bases from V and 4 bases from J, the junction contained 4 bases not matched to a gene. CDR3 length: 16 amino acids. The CDR3 bases are TGTGCCAGCAGTGATAGGACTAGCGGGAGTTCAGATACGCAGTATTTT. Translation gives CASSDRTSGSSDTQYF.

The gene calls are TRBV10-3 and TRBJ2-1; 7 nucleotides line up with TRBD2. From germline, CDR1 is ENHRY and CDR2 SYGVKD. V lost 10 bases and J lost 5; bases outside the gene matches: 11. The CDR3 totals 14 residues. The CDR3: CATMRAGEDNEQFF. In nucleotides, the CDR3 is TGTGCCACCATGAGGGCGGGAGAGGACAATGAGCAGTTCTTC.

This chain uses TRBV30 with TRBJ2-3, with D unresolved. This CDR3 is 11 amino acids long. Trimming removed 7 bases from V and 5 bases from J, with 10 bases in between. Germline V gene lookup returns CDR1 GTSNPN and CDR2 SVGIG (reference sequence). CDR3: CASQRVDTQYF. The DNA for the CDR3 is TGTGCCTCCCAACGGGTAGATACGCAGTATTTT.